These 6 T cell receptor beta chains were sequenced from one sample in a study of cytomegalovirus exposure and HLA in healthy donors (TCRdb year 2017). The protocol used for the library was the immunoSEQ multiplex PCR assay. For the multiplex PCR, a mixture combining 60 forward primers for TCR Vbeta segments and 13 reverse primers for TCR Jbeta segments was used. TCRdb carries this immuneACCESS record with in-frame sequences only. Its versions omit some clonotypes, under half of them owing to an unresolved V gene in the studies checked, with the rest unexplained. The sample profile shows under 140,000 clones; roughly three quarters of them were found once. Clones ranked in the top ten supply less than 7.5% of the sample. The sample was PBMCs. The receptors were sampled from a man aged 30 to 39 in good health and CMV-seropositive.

DNA for the CDR3: TGTGCCAGCAGCGTAGCCGCTAGCGGGAGCTACGAGCAGTACTTC. Translated, it gives CASSVAASGSYEQYF. V usage is TRBV9 and J usage is TRBJ2-7, with 10 bases that match TRBD2. V was clipped by 0 bases and J by 3 bases; unmatched bases: 3. CDR1 is SGDLS, CDR2 YYNGEE, per germline. The CDR3 extends over 15 amino acids.

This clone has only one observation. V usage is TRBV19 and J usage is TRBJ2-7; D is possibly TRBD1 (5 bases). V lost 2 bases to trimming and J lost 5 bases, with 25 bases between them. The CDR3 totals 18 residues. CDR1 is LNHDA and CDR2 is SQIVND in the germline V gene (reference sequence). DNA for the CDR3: TGTGCCAGTAGTATAAGGTGGGGAAAGCCAGGGCCTTCCCACGAGCAGTACTTC. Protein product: CASSIRWGKPGPSHEQYF.

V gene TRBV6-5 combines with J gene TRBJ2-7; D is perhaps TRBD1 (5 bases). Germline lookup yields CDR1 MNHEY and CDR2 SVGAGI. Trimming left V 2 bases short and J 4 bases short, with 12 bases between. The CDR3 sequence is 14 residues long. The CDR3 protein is CASSYQGLGYEQYF. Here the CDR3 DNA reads TGTGCCAGCAGTTACCAGGGTTTAGGGTACGAGCAGTACTTC.

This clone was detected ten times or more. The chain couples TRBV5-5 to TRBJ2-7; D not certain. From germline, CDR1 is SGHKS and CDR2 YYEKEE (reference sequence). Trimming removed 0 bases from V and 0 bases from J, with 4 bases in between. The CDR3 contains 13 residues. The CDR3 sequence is CASSLGSSYEQYF. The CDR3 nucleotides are TGTGCCAGCAGCTTGGGTAGCTCCTACGAGCAGTACTTC.

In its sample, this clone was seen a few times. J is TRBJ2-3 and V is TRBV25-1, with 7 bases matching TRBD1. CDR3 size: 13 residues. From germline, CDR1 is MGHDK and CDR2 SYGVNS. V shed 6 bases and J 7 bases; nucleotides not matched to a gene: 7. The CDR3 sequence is CASRGDSLHTQYF. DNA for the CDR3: TGTGCCAGCAGGGGGGACAGCTTACATACGCAGTATTTT.

CDR3 nucleotides: TGTGCCAGTCGCGGGGGCAAAGATACGCAGTATTTT. Translating gives CASRGGKDTQYF. The chain joins TRBV6-5 to TRBJ2-3; maybe TRBD2 (7 bases). Germline V lookup: CDR1 MNHEY, CDR2 SVGAGI. V was shortened by 9 bases and J by 5 bases, with 12 bases between the two germline ends. The CDR3 has 12 amino acids.